This record concerns one T cell receptor beta chain sequence. What it binds is unknown. These data come from a study of T cell responses to AZD1222 COVID-19 vaccine. Study summary: Second-dose groups at about 4 or about 12 weeks were pooled. Points from the study as a whole: After the peak T cell response, and only then, were repertoires sampled. Spike was spanned by vaccine-associated CD4 TCRs, with dominance at 160-218 and 743-854. Close to half of all spike-specific TCRs reportedly target regions of the variants that are unmutated.

Repertoires were generated with immunoSEQ multiplex PCR, while TCRdb's copy carries only in-frame clones and drops some. This table holds roughly 98,000 clones, around nine tenths found once. V lost 5 bases to trimming and J lost 0 bases; unmatched junction nucleotides: 5. Germline assignment: CDR1 SGHRS and CDR2 YFSETQ. The CDR3 length is 14 residues. The chain is built from TRBV5-1 and TRBJ2-7; TRBD1 agrees at 7 bases. The sample here was peripheral blood, taken on day 0 of AZD1222 vaccination. The sequence was collected from an adult in good health. Written as DNA, the CDR3 is TGCGCCAGCAGTACCGACAGGGCCTCCTACGAGCAGTACTTC. Translating gives CASSTDRASYEQYF.